Listed below are T cell receptor beta chains from one sample, sequenced in a study of cytomegalovirus exposure and HLA in healthy donors. Method: immunoSEQ multiplex PCR; TCRdb's copy keeps in-frame clones and lacks some. The data contain some 190,000 clones, about 82% of them singletons. Sequenced material: PBMCs. The receptors shown here come from a woman aged 25 to 39 in good health and CMV-seronegative. CDR3s leave out the opening cysteine and the closing phenylalanine or tryptophan. A D gene is named only where the DNA matches it firmly. A clone size is listed for some rows: how often the clone was seen (once, few, many), or a class if it is expanded.

>TRBJ2-3|TRBD1|NA|TRBV7-8
ASSLVGGEGDTQY
>TRBJ2-1|TRBD2|NA|TRBV4-1
ASSHGLAGYNEQF
>TRBJ2-2|NA|NA|TRBV30
ACTTPSQGNTGELF
>TRBJ2-1|TRBD2|NA|TRBV7-8
ASSPGLAGGDNEQF
>TRBJ1-2|NA|NA|TRBV5-1
ASSLAEGFGYT
>TRBJ1-5|TRBD1|NA|TRBV19
ASSTRGHQPQH
>TRBJ2-5|NA|NA|TRBV7-9
ASSLTRTTKETQY
>TRBJ1-6|NA|few|TRBV5-1
ASSAGTMGSPLH
>TRBJ1-1|NA|NA|TRBV7-3
ASSIERGTEAF
>TRBJ2-1|NA|once|TRBV21-1
ASSKASGGPVSNEQF
>TRBJ2-5|NA|once|TRBV4-2
ASSQVQLGSFQETQY
>TRBJ1-5|NA|NA|TRBV10-1
ASSESGRLSNQPQH
>TRBJ1-6|TRBD1|NA|TRBV4-2
ASSLGQGTNSPLH
>TRBJ1-2|NA|NA|TRBV27
ATHPAGPFYGYT
>TRBJ1-5|NA|NA|TRBV4-2
ASSQITADQPQH
>TRBJ2-7|TRBD1|NA|TRBV11-2
ASSLLPGGAYEQY
>TRBJ1-5|NA|NA|TRBV5-1
ASSYQTGEGQPQH
>TRBJ1-1|TRBD1|NA|TRBV5-1
ASSLQGQGVNTEAF
>TRBJ1-2|NA|NA|TRBV18
ASSPQLAGDDYGYT
>TRBJ2-1|TRBD1|NA|TRBV27
ASSFFYGDSLLLEQF
>TRBJ1-2|NA|NA|TRBV7-9
ASSLARAANYGYT
>TRBJ2-3|TRBD2|NA|TRBV30
AWRPSGADTQY
>TRBJ2-3|NA|NA|TRBV6-5
ASNGGPADTQY
>TRBJ2-6|NA|NA|TRBV19
ASSMVGHLSGANVLT
>TRBJ1-5|TRBD1|NA|TRBV7-9
ASSTNRGNKPQH
>TRBJ2-7|NA|NA|TRBV5-1
ASSLDRFLDEQY
>TRBJ2-1|TRBD1|few|TRBV19
ASSPDRVGNEQF
>TRBJ2-7|NA|NA|TRBV19
ASSIAAGNYEQY
>TRBJ2-2|NA|NA|TRBV5-1
ASSRENTGELF
>TRBJ1-1|TRBD1|NA|TRBV4-1
ASSLDRASEAF